This TCR beta chain was sequenced during a study of T-cell reconstitution after alpha-beta-depleted transplantation in children. Study-wide points: Elevated TCRbeta diversity at day 60 was traced, in some patients, to surviving recipient T cells and thymic progenitors.

This clonotype came up many times. No antigen is known for it. Unique molecular identifiers were incorporated into the prepared TCRbeta library. TCRdb processed the PCR reads anew with MiXCR; each CDR3 protein has one entry. This sample has hundreds of thousands of distinct CDR3 sequences; roughly 13% occur once, and the top ten carry around 0.79%. The CDR3 extends over 20 amino acids. J gave up 5 bases and V 1 base, and 18 bases lay outside the gene matches. Germline CDR1 and CDR2: SGHNT and YYREEE (reference sequence). This chain uses TRBV5-4 with TRBJ2-5; 12 bases are shared with TRBD2. Specimen: PBMCs, collected before TCRalphabeta/CD19-depleted stem cell transplant. The receptor was derived from a girl aged 2-10 years with congenital amegakaryocytic thrombocytopenia, due to receive a stem cell transplant. CDR3 DNA: TGTGCCAGCAGCTTGCGGTTTCAATGGGCGACTAGCGGGAGTCGGGAGACCCAGTACTTC. The encoded protein is CASSLRFQWATSGSRETQYF.